The entry below describes one TCR beta chain. Profiled with immunoSEQ multiplex PCR; TCRdb holds only in-frame clones, not every one. The sample carries about 73,000 clones, roughly 90% recorded once. This sample is part of a study of OX40 agonist ivuxolimab in advanced cancers. Blood sampling took place at baseline, cycle 4 day 1, and cycle 7 day 1. Germline CDR1 reads SEHNR; CDR2 reads FQNEAQ (reference sequence). Between the trimmed V and J ends, which lost 0 bases and 2 bases, there was a span of 11 bases. CDR3 length: 16 residues. The material was CD4+ or CD8+ T cells sorted from blood, obtained in a trial of the OX40 agonist ivuxolimab. This chain joins TRBV7-9 and TRBJ2-1, with D perhaps assigned TRBD1 or TRBD2 (5 bases each). This TCR was recovered from an adult with an advanced solid tumor such as melanoma, head and neck, liver or kidney cancer. The CDR3 spells CASSLAGTITYNEQFF. CDR3 nucleotide sequence: TGTGCCAGCAGCTTAGCAGGGACGATAACCTACAATGAGCAGTTCTTC.